A single sample is the source of the 32 T cell receptor beta chains below, sequenced in a study of blood T cell repertoires in COVID-19. This table comes from immunoSEQ multiplex PCR, and its TCRdb copy is limited to in-frame clones, with some not included. The data contain 200,000 to 300,000 clones, around nine tenths of them singletons. Sequenced material: PBMCs or T cells enriched from blood (not recorded which). These receptors were taken from a woman between 18 and 30 years old who had recovered from COVID-19.

This clone was seen only a few times. This rearrangement joins TRBV25-1 to TRBJ2-7; TRBD2 matches 11 bases. Germline-derived CDR1 and CDR2 are MGHDK and SYGVNS. The CDR3 has 16 residues. After removal of 0 bases from V and 8 bases from J, the junction contained 9 bases not matched to a gene. This CDR3 reads CASSEYFLAGGRQQYF. The CDR3 nucleotides read TGTGCCAGCAGTGAATATTTCCTAGCGGGGGGCCGGCAGCAGTACTTC.

V is TRBV11-2 and J is TRBJ1-1; D is ambiguous. V lost 5 bases and J lost 5, with 9 bases in between. CDR3 length: 12 residues. Germline assignment: CDR1 SGHAT and CDR2 FQNNGV. CDR3 bases: TGTGCCAGCAGCCCATTTCGGACTGAAGCTTTCTTT. It is translated as CASSPFRTEAFF.

The genes are TRBV30 and TRBJ2-4; perhaps TRBD1 as D (5 bases). Trimming removed 2 bases at V and 6 bases at J, with 5 bases between. CDR3 size: 11 residues. CDR1 and CDR2 (germline): GTSNPN, SVGIG (reference sequence). CDR3 nucleotides: TGTGCCTGGAGTAGGGGAAACATTCAGTACTTC. Translated, it gives CAWSRGNIQYF.

The gene calls are TRBV19 and TRBJ1-2; TRBD1 matches 7 bases. Germline V gene lookup returns CDR1 LNHDA and CDR2 SQIVND (reference sequence). J lost 8 bases, V lost 1 base, and 13 bases had no gene match. This CDR3 region has 16 residues. CDR3 region: CASSIAPGTALRGYTF. Here the CDR3 DNA reads TGTGCCAGTAGTATAGCTCCCGGGACAGCTCTCAGGGGCTACACCTTC. The full variable domain, in which reference TRBV19 and TRBJ1-2 provide the parts outside the CDR3, is DGGITQSPKYLFRKEGQNVTLSCEQNLNHDAMYWYRQDPGQGLRLIYYSQIVNDFQKGDIAEGYSVSREKKESFPLTVTSAQKNPTAFYLCASSIAPGTALRGYTFGSGTRLTVV.

This clone came up once. J is TRBJ1-4 and V is TRBV19; TRBD1 matches at 7 bases. CDR3 size: 13 residues. Per the germline V gene, CDR1 is LNHDA and CDR2 is SQIVND (reference sequence). Trimming took 9 bases from V and 7 from J; bases not matched to a gene: 8. CDR3 region: CASWDRRSEKLFF. CDR3 nucleotides: TGTGCCAGCTGGGACAGAAGATCTGAAAAACTGTTTTTT.

The V gene is TRBV10-1, the J gene TRBJ2-3; 7 positions match TRBD1. The CDR3 totals 16 residues. Trimming at V came to 0 bases and at J to 4 bases, leaving 7 bases not matched to a gene. CDR1 and CDR2 (germline): WNHNN, SYGVQD (reference sequence). CDR3 residues: CASSESGAGGADTQYF. The CDR3 DNA reads TGCGCCAGCAGTGAGTCTGGGGCAGGGGGAGCAGATACGCAGTATTTT.

The rearrangement joins TRBV5-1 to TRBJ2-7; the D gene is possibly TRBD2 (6 bases). CDR3 length equals 13 residues. Trimming shortened V by 3 bases and J by 5 bases, and 12 bases separated the two germline ends. Germline CDR1 reads SGHRS; CDR2 reads YFSETQ. CDR3 sequence (DNA): TGCGCCAGCAGCTCGGGACTCGTTGACGAGCAGTACTTC. Protein: CASSSGLVDEQYF.

The chain couples TRBV18 to TRBJ2-7, with D unclear. This CDR3 has 14 residues. CDR1 KGHSH and CDR2 LQKENI come from the germline V gene. Trimming took 3 bases from V and 3 from J, leaving 12 bases between them. Here the CDR3 DNA reads TGTGCCAGCTCACCCGTTGGAGAGCTCTACGAGCAGTACTTC. Its protein is CASSPVGELYEQYF.

The gene calls are TRBV29-1 and TRBJ1-2; D is possibly TRBD1 (5 bases). Trimming took 2 bases from V and 11 from J, leaving 18 bases between them. Germline assignment: CDR1 SQVTM and CDR2 ANQGSEA. This CDR3 contains 13 residues. Here the CDR3 reads CSVELVRTRGYTF. The CDR3 DNA is TGCAGCGTTGAATTGGTCAGGACAAGAGGATACACCTTC. Complete variable domain (other parts from reference TRBV29-1 and TRBJ1-2): SAVISQKPSRDICQRGTSLTIQCQVDSQVTMMFWYRQQPGQSLTLIATANQGSEATYESGFVIDKFPISRPNLTFSTLTVSNMSPEDSSIYLCSVELVRTRGYTFGSGTRLTVV.

The J gene is TRBJ2-3, the V gene TRBV6-2 or TRBV6-3, with TRBD2 matching over 8 bases. J lost 2 bases, V lost 2 bases, and 12 bases had no gene match. Germline V gives CDR1 MNHEY, CDR2 SVGEGT. The CDR3 contains 18 residues. The CDR3, as DNA: TGTGCCAGCAGTTACGGCGAGCGGGGGTTATTTGTCACAGATACGCAGTATTTT. Encoded protein: CASSYGERGLFVTDTQYF.

CDR3 amino acids: CASSQAGGPNQPQHF. Written as DNA, the CDR3 is TGTGCCAGCAGCCAAGCGGGGGGCCCCAATCAGCCCCAGCATTTT. The chain carries TRBV3-1 (or the pseudogene TRBV3-2) and TRBJ1-5, with TRBD1 as a possible D gene (6 bases). V lost 1 base and J 3 bases, leaving 10 bases between the germline ends. Germline loops: CDR1 LGHDT, CDR2 YNNKEL (reference sequence). The CDR3 consists of 15 residues.

The chain uses TRBV6-2 or TRBV6-3 and TRBJ2-1; TRBD2 matches at 11 bases. Losses at the gene ends were 4 bases for V and 9 bases for J; bases not matched to a gene: 8. The CDR3 is made up of 15 amino acids. Germline lookup yields CDR1 MNHEY and CDR2 SVGEGT. CDR3 sequence reads: CASSFSSGGKTEQFF. CDR3 in DNA: TGTGCCAGCAGTTTTTCTAGCGGGGGGAAAACTGAGCAGTTCTTC.

The chain links TRBV4-1 to TRBJ1-5; TRBD1 might be the D (6 bases). CDR3 length: 17 amino acids. The V gene's germline CDR1 is MGHRA and CDR2 YSYEKL. Trimming pared 1 base from V and 4 bases from J, leaving 17 bases between. The CDR3 DNA sequence: TGCGCCAGCAGCCAAGGTCCAGGGGTCAGTGTAAATCAGCCCCAGCATTTT. Amino acid sequence: CASSQGPGVSVNQPQHF.

This clone occurred once. The gene calls are TRBV11-3 and TRBJ2-7; perhaps TRBD1 as D (6 bases). The germline V gene has CDR1 SGHNT and CDR2 YENEEA. The CDR3 has 15 amino acids. The V end lost 6 bases, the J end lost 2 bases, and 17 bases lay between the germline ends. Written as DNA, the CDR3 is TGTGCCAGCAGTGGGACCGGGACACCACCCTACGAGCAGTACTTC. Amino acid sequence: CASSGTGTPPYEQYF.

The chain employs TRBV7-2 and TRBJ2-7, with TRBD2 matching 13 bases. This CDR3 spans 15 amino acids. J gave up 7 bases and V 5 bases, and 8 bases lay outside the gene matches. The germline gives CDR1 SGHTA, CDR2 FQGNSA. In DNA form, the CDR3 reads TGTGCCAGCAGCCCTACTAGCGGGAGGGCCGGGGAGCAGTACTTC. Translation gives CASSPTSGRAGEQYF.

This clone was found a few times. The V and J genes are TRBV28 and TRBJ2-1; no definite D call. Deletions cut 4 bases from V and 6 bases from J, with 19 bases between. This CDR3 is built from 16 residues. Germline V gene data show CDR1 as MDHEN and CDR2 as SYDVKM. This CDR3 reads CASSSPSMRSVNEQFF. The CDR3 DNA sequence: TGTGCCAGCAGTTCACCCAGCATGAGGTCGGTCAATGAGCAGTTCTTC.

The chain couples TRBV28 to TRBJ1-6; no definite D call. The CDR3 consists of 16 residues. CDR1 and CDR2 (germline): MDHEN, SYDVKM. V was pared by 7 bases and J by 10 bases, with 23 bases between. The CDR3: CASTTPLGRQGSPLHF. CDR3 in DNA: TGTGCCAGCACCACTCCCCTGGGCAGGCAAGGCTCACCCCTCCACTTT.

This chain joins TRBV3-1 (or the pseudogene TRBV3-2) and TRBJ2-1, with 9 bases fitting TRBD2. The germline V gene has CDR1 LGHDT and CDR2 YNNKEL (reference sequence). The CDR3 covers 17 residues. After removal of 0 bases from V and 8 bases from J, the junction contained 11 bases not matched to a gene. The CDR3 region has the DNA TGTGCCAGCAGCCAAGATGGGATAGCGGGAGAAGGTTATGAGCAGTTCTTC. Translating gives CASSQDGIAGEGYEQFF.

This clone was seen just once. The genes are TRBV7-9 and TRBJ2-3, with 10 positions matching TRBD1. From germline, CDR1 is SEHNR and CDR2 FQNEAQ (reference sequence). V trimming: 7 bases; J trimming: 5 bases; junction bases outside the gene matches: 9. This CDR3 has 15 residues. CDR3 nucleotide sequence: TGTGCCAGCAACAACTTCCGGGACAGGGGAGATACGCAGTATTTT. Translating gives CASNNFRDRGDTQYF.

The chain joins TRBV13 to TRBJ1-3; 11 nucleotides line up with TRBD1. The CDR3 is made up of 16 amino acids. V dropped 8 bases and J dropped 4; count of bases not matched to a gene: 10. Germline V gene data show CDR1 as PRHDT and CDR2 as FYEKMQ (reference sequence). In DNA, the CDR3 is TGTGCCAGCGGATTGCGGACAGGGGGCGCCGGAAACACCATATATTTT. It codes for CASGLRTGGAGNTIYF.

The chain recombines TRBV9 with TRBJ2-7; TRBD2 matches at 12 bases. CDR1 and CDR2 from the germline V gene are SGDLS and YYNGEE. Losses at the gene ends were 0 bases for V and 6 bases for J; bases not matched to a gene: 4. The CDR3 covers 15 residues. The chain's CDR3 is CASSVEASGRGEQYF. CDR3 DNA sequence: TGTGCCAGCAGCGTAGAGGCTAGCGGGAGGGGCGAGCAGTACTTC.

This sequence joins TRBV28 and TRBJ1-1; a weak D match, TRBD1 (5 bases). Trimming stripped 3 bases from V and 1 base from J, with 12 bases between. CDR3 size: 15 residues. CDR1 and CDR2 from the germline V gene are MDHEN and SYDVKM. The CDR3 DNA sequence: TGTGCCAGCAGTTTTTGGCGGGGCAGGAACACTGAAGCTTTCTTT. Translating gives CASSFWRGRNTEAFF.

This chain uses TRBV2 with TRBJ1-3; 10 nucleotides match TRBD1. The J segment lost 0 bases and the V segment lost 6 bases, leaving 5 bases of the junction unmatched. The germline V gene has CDR1 SNHLY and CDR2 FYNNEI. The CDR3 covers 16 residues. CDR3 sequence reads: CASSRGQGYSGNTIYF. DNA for the CDR3: TGTGCCAGCAGCCGGGGACAGGGGTACTCTGGAAACACCATATATTTT.

The CDR3 sequence is CASIGGNTGELFF. CDR3 nucleotide sequence: TGTGCCAGCATCGGGGGGAACACCGGGGAGCTGTTTTTT. V gene TRBV6-5 combines with J gene TRBJ2-2; D might be TRBD2 (6 bases). Germline V gene data show CDR1 as MNHEY and CDR2 as SVGAGI. V lost 7 bases to trimming and J lost 1 base, with 7 bases between them. The length of the CDR3 is 13 residues.

The chain joins TRBV30 to TRBJ2-5, with 7 bases fitting TRBD2. This CDR3 is built from 13 residues. CDR1 is GTSNPN, CDR2 SVGIG, per germline (reference sequence). Trimming cost V 4 bases and J 11 bases; bases outside gene matches: 13. The CDR3 loop reads CAWKLTGLSSQYF. CDR3 bases: TGTGCCTGGAAACTAACGGGACTAAGTTCGCAGTACTTC. The whole variable domain, remainder taken from reference TRBV30 and TRBJ2-5, is SQTIHQWPATLVQPVGSPLSLECTVEGTSNPNLYWYRQAAGRGLQLLFYSVGIGQISSEVPQNLSASRPQDRQFILSSKKLLLSDSGFYLCAWKLTGLSSQYFGPGTRLLVL.

V is TRBV11-2 and J is TRBJ1-6, with D tentatively TRBD1 (5 bases). Deletions cut 0 bases from V and 18 bases from J, with 12 bases between. The germline V gene encodes CDR1 SGHAT and CDR2 FQNNGV. The CDR3 totals 12 residues. CDR3 sequence: CASSLDGRGTHF. As DNA, the CDR3 is TGTGCCAGCAGCTTAGACGGGAGGGGCACCCACTTT. Full variable domain (remainder filled in from reference TRBV11-2 and TRBJ1-6): EAGVAQSPRYKIIEKRQSVAFWCNPISGHATLYWYQQILGQGPKLLIQFQNNGVVDDSQLPKDRFSAERLKGVDSTLKIQPAKLEDSAVYLCASSLDGRGTHFGNGTRLTVT.

This chain links TRBV30 with TRBJ1-1; tentative D call: TRBD1 (6 bases). The CDR3 totals 12 residues. The V and J ends lost 3 bases and 4 bases respectively, with 9 bases between them. Germline assignment: CDR1 GTSNPN and CDR2 SVGIG (reference sequence). CDR3 sequence (DNA): TGTGCCTGGAGAGGGACAACCACTGAAGCTTTCTTT. Translated: CAWRGTTTEAFF.

The rearrangement uses TRBV2 and TRBJ2-7; 8 nucleotides line up with TRBD1. The CDR3 has 13 residues. Germline CDR1 and CDR2: SNHLY and FYNNEI. Germline trimming cut 6 bases from V and 7 bases from J; bases unmatched to any gene: 8. CDR3 coding DNA: TGTGCCAGCAGGGACGACAGGGGTGGGGAGCAGTACTTC. Amino acid sequence: CASRDDRGGEQYF.

The chain joins TRBV7-2 to TRBJ2-4, with D unresolved. V was shortened by 1 base and J by 0 bases, with 7 bases between the two germline ends. CDR1 is SGHTA and CDR2 is FQGNSA in the germline V gene. The CDR3 contains 15 residues. The DNA of the CDR3 is TGTGCCAGCAGCTTAGGTCAGATAGCCAAAAACATTCAGTACTTC. Amino acid sequence: CASSLGQIAKNIQYF.

The chain recombines TRBV27 with TRBJ1-5, with a tentative D call TRBD1 (5 bases). This CDR3 comprises 14 residues. Trimming stripped 6 bases from V and 5 bases from J, with 14 bases between. CDR1 and CDR2 from the germline V gene are MNHEY and SMNVEV (reference sequence). The CDR3 coding sequence is TGTGCCAGCAGCGGGGGAGGGTCCTATCAGCCCCAGCATTTT. Amino acids: CASSGGGSYQPQHF.

This clone was seen once. The rearrangement joins TRBV19 to TRBJ2-3, with 7 nucleotides matching TRBD1. This CDR3 comprises 15 residues. The germline CDR1 and CDR2 sequences are LNHDA and SQIVND (reference sequence). Trimming removed 3 bases from V and 3 bases from J; junction bases left unmatched: 6. The CDR3 nucleotides are TGTGCCAGTAGTATCACAGGGGTGCGGACAGATACGCAGTATTTT. Translated: CASSITGVRTDTQYF.

The chain is built from TRBV30 and TRBJ1-5; weak D call: TRBD1 (6 bases). The CDR3 consists of 14 residues. In germline, CDR1 is GTSNPN, CDR2 SVGIG (reference sequence). Trimming cost V 0 bases and J 5 bases, with 11 bases left between them. The CDR3 loop reads CAWSVGTQHQPQHF. The CDR3 nucleotides are TGTGCCTGGAGTGTGGGGACACAGCATCAGCCCCAGCATTTT.